This T cell receptor (beta chain) comes out of a study of blood T cell repertoires in COVID-19. Study background: In each case, the material was cDNA or gDNA derived from T cells, B-cell-depleted T cells, or PBMCs.

Trimming cost V 3 bases and J 2 bases, with 16 bases left between them. Germline assignment: CDR1 SNHLY and CDR2 FYNNEI. This CDR3 is 16 amino acids long. The protocol was immunoSEQ multiplex PCR, while the TCRdb copy is restricted to in-frame clones and leaves out a portion. Seen here are some 150,000 clones, roughly 80% observed once, and the top ten hold 7.5% to 9.5%. Material: peripheral blood. The sequence was obtained from a human donor with acute or convalescent COVID-19. The donor label of this sample is uncertain. The V call is TRBV2, the J call TRBJ1-2, with D perhaps matching TRBD1 (5 bases). CDR3 DNA sequence: TGTGCCAGCAGTGATTTACGACAGTACGTGAACTATGGCTACACCTTC. Its translation: CASSDLRQYVNYGYTF. The variable domain in full, with the rest retrieved from reference TRBV2 and TRBJ1-2, is EPEVTQTPSHQVTQMGQEVILRCVPISNHLYFYWYRQILGQKVEFLVSFYNNEISEKSEIFDDQFSVERPDGSNFTLKIRSTKLEDSAMYFCASSDLRQYVNYGYTFGSGTRLTVV.